The 9 T cell receptor beta chains below come from one sample, sequenced in a study of blood T cell repertoires in COVID-19. Method: immunoSEQ multiplex PCR; TCRdb's copy keeps in-frame clones and lacks some. The sample holds roughly 150,000 clones, more than 70% seen once. Input material: peripheral blood. These receptors were taken from a human donor in a cohort sampled during active COVID-19.

V gene TRBV30 combines with J gene TRBJ2-3; D is undetermined. The CDR3 runs to 10 residues. From germline, CDR1 is GTSNPN and CDR2 SVGIG (reference sequence). V lost 4 bases, J lost 6 bases, and 5 bases lay in between. The CDR3 spells CAWKRDTQYF. In nucleotides, the CDR3 is TGTGCCTGGAAGAGGGATACGCAGTATTTT.

The rearrangement joins TRBV18 to TRBJ1-4; D may be TRBD1 (5 bases). This CDR3 comprises 14 residues. Germline V CDR1 and CDR2: KGHSH, LQKENI. The V and J ends lost 4 bases and 4 bases respectively, with 10 bases between them. The CDR3 region is CASSQRQLNEKLFF. In DNA, the CDR3 is TGTGCCAGCTCACAGAGACAGCTTAATGAAAAACTGTTTTTT.

This chain connects TRBV19 to TRBJ2-3; a possible D gene is TRBD2 (5 bases). Germline V gives CDR1 LNHDA, CDR2 SQIVND (reference sequence). The CDR3 has 15 amino acids. Trimming removed 1 base from V and 2 bases from J, with 10 bases in between. The CDR3 is CASSIGDYITDTQYF. CDR3 DNA sequence: TGTGCCAGTAGTATAGGTGACTATATCACAGATACGCAGTATTTT.

The rearrangement joins TRBV11-1 to TRBJ2-5, with TRBD2 matching over 8 bases. Germline trimming cut 3 bases from V and 2 bases from J; bases unmatched to any gene: 8. Per the germline V gene, CDR1 is SGHAT and CDR2 is FQDESV (reference sequence). The CDR3 consists of 16 residues. The DNA for the CDR3 is TGTGCCAGCAGCTTGATCAGCGGGGGACCTCAAGAGACCCAGTACTTC. This gives the protein CASSLISGGPQETQYF. Drawing the rest from reference TRBV11-1 and TRBJ2-5, the complete variable domain is EAEVAQSPRYKITEKSQAVAFWCDPISGHATLYWYRQILGQGPELLVQFQDESVVDDSQLPKDRFSAERLKGVDSTLKIQPAELGDSAMYLCASSLISGGPQETQYFGPGTRLLVL.

J is TRBJ2-1 and V is TRBV5-6, with D perhaps TRBD1 (6 bases). Germline V CDR1 and CDR2: SGHDT, YYEEEE. V lost 2 bases, J lost 5 bases, and 17 bases lay in between. This CDR3 comprises 16 residues. CDR3 nucleotide sequence: TGTGCCAGCAGCTTTAGGACAGTCATACCTAACAATGAGCAGTTCTTC. Its translation: CASSFRTVIPNNEQFF. The entire variable domain, with the rest obtained from reference TRBV5-6 and TRBJ2-1, is as follows: DAGVTQSPTHLIKTRGQQVTLRCSPKSGHDTVSWYQQALGQGPQFIFQYYEEEERQRGNFPDRFSGHQFPNYSSELNVNALLLGDSALYLCASSFRTVIPNNEQFFGPGTRLTVL.

This chain joins TRBV5-4 and TRBJ2-7; 9 bases line up with TRBD2. CDR3 size: 14 residues. Germline values: CDR1 SGHNT, CDR2 YYREEE (reference sequence). Trimming at V came to 0 bases and at J to 5 bases, leaving 3 bases not matched to a gene. The CDR3 loop is CASSLAGGGDEQYF. The CDR3 nucleotides are TGTGCCAGCAGCTTGGCCGGCGGGGGGGACGAGCAGTACTTC.

The chain links TRBV2 to TRBJ1-4; TRBD1 matches at 7 bases. Germline CDR1 SNHLY, CDR2 FYNNEI. V gave up 11 bases and J gave up 6 bases; unmatched junction bases: 9. The CDR3 contains 13 residues. The CDR3 region is CAGCPRGYEKLFF. For the CDR3, the DNA is TGTGCCGGGTGCCCCAGGGGGTATGAAAAACTGTTTTTT.

The chain combines TRBV3-1 (or the pseudogene TRBV3-2) with TRBJ1-6; D possibly corresponds to TRBD1 (6 bases). This CDR3 contains 15 residues. The germline V gene has CDR1 LGHDT and CDR2 YNNKEL (reference sequence). V lost 5 bases and J 1 base, leaving 9 bases between the germline ends. CDR3 in amino acids: CASSEQGSYNSPLHF. Written as DNA, the CDR3 is TGTGCCAGCAGCGAACAGGGTTCCTATAATTCACCCCTCCACTTT.

This chain links TRBV30 with TRBJ2-3; TRBD2 aligns across 7 bases. V shed 2 bases and J 6 bases; nucleotides not matched to a gene: 2. CDR1 GTSNPN and CDR2 SVGIG come from the germline V gene (reference sequence). The CDR3 consists of 12 residues. This CDR3 reads CAWSQAGDTQYF. The CDR3 coding sequence is TGTGCCTGGAGTCAAGCGGGGGATACGCAGTATTTT.